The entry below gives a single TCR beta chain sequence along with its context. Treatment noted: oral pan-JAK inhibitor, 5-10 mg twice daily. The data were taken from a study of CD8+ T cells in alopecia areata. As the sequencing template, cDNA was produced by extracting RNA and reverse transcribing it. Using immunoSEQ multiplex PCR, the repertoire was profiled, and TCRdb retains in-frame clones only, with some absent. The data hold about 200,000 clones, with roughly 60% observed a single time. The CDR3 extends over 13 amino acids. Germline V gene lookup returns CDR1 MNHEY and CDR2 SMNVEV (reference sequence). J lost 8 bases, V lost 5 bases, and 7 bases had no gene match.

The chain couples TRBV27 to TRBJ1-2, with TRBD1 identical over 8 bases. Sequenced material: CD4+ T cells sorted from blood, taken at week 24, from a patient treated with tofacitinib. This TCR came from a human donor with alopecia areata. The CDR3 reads CASSQDRVRGYTF. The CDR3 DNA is TGTGCCAGCAGTCAGGACAGGGTTCGAGGCTACACCTTC.